This T cell receptor beta chain comes out of a study of T cell changes during pregnancy in multiple sclerosis. The CDR3 loop spans 15 amino acids. Germline V lookup: CDR1 LNHDA, CDR2 SQIVND (reference sequence). With 2 bases removed from V and 4 bases from J, the gap between germline ends came to 15 bases. Clones were read by immunoSEQ multiplex PCR, and TCRdb kept only the in-frame ones, dropping some. Among 75,000 to 80,000 clones listed, around 89% were seen once. V and J are TRBV19 and TRBJ2-7, with a weak D call TRBD1 (6 bases). The TCR was taken from a female donor with multiple sclerosis, enrolled in a pregnancy study. The sample consisted of peripheral blood, taken before pregnancy. CDR3 DNA: TGTGCCAGTAGTATAATGGGGGCTCGGGGATACGAGCAGTACTTC. Its protein is CASSIMGARGYEQYF. Supplemented by reference TRBV19 and TRBJ2-7, the full variable domain reads DGGITQSPKYLFRKEGQNVTLSCEQNLNHDAMYWYRQDPGQGLRLIYYSQIVNDFQKGDIAEGYSVSREKKESFPLTVTSAQKNPTAFYLCASSIMGARGYEQYFGPGTRLTVT.